The 5 T cell receptor beta chains reported below all come from one sample, sequenced in a study of T cells in Graves' hyperthyroidism and ophthalmopathy. What was amplified from RNA transcripts were TCR beta CDR3 regions. In the first-round RT-PCR of the TCR CDR3, the HTBI primer set was used. TCRdb fed the multiplex PCR reads into MiXCR, producing one record per CDR3 protein. Counted here are approximately 430,000 distinct CDR3 sequences, around 16% occurring once; the ten biggest clones make up 11% to 15%. Sequences were obtained from blood. The receptor set was obtained from a woman under 30 with Graves' hyperthyroidism.

This clonotype was recorded many times. The rearrangement links TRBV28 to TRBJ2-7; TRBD2 matches at 11 bases. Per germline, CDR1 MDHEN and CDR2 SYDVKM. CDR3 length equals 15 residues. After removal of 1 base from V and 7 bases from J, the junction contained 6 bases not matched to a gene. CDR3 coding DNA: TGTGCCAGCAGTTTATTAACTAGCGGGAGATTAGAGCAGTACTTC. It encodes CASSLLTSGRLEQYF. Variable domain in full (rest from reference TRBV28 and TRBJ2-7): DVKVTQSSRYLVKRTGEKVFLECVQDMDHENMFWYRQDPGLGLRLIYFSYDVKMKEKGDIPEGYSVSREKKERFSLILESASTNQTSMYLCASSLLTSGRLEQYFGPGTRLTVT.

This clonotype was recorded many times. V gene TRBV7-9 combines with J gene TRBJ2-5, with D tentatively TRBD2 (5 bases). This CDR3 is 18 amino acids long. Trimming cost V 4 bases and J 3 bases, with 24 bases left between them. Germline-derived CDR1 and CDR2 are SEHNR and FQNEAQ (reference sequence). The CDR3 spells CASSYASVVFGEKETQYF. In DNA, the CDR3 is TGTGCCAGCAGCTACGCGAGCGTCGTGTTTGGGGAGAAAGAGACCCAGTACTTC.

The chain carries TRBV20-1 and TRBJ1-5; no clear D gene. The germline V and J ends were trimmed by 1 base and 0 bases, with 28 bases remaining between them. This CDR3 is 21 amino acids long. Germline CDR1 reads DFQATT; CDR2 reads SNEGSKA (reference sequence). Here the CDR3 DNA reads TGCAGTGCTAGAGGTGAGGGTGGCAGTCATACAGATGAAATTAGCAATCAGCCCCAGCATTTT. The encoded protein is CSARGEGGSHTDEISNQPQHF.

This clonotype turned up a few times. CDR3 protein: CASSLAQGQEEGYTF. In DNA form, the CDR3 reads TGTGCCAGCAGCTTAGCGCAGGGACAGGAAGAAGGCTACACCTTC. The chain recombines TRBV7-9 with TRBJ1-2; 8 bases are shared with TRBD1. V trimming: 0 bases; J trimming: 8 bases; junction bases outside the gene matches: 8. In germline, CDR1 is SEHNR, CDR2 FQNEAQ (reference sequence). CDR3 length: 15 residues.

V and J are TRBV10-3 and TRBJ2-2; no definite D call. The CDR3 contains 12 residues. V lost 6 bases, J lost 6 bases, and 8 bases lay in between. Germline V gene sequence: CDR1 ENHRY, CDR2 SYGVKD. The CDR3 region is CAIRLAAGELFF. DNA of the CDR3: TGTGCCATCAGACTCGCGGCCGGGGAGCTGTTTTTT.